This TCR beta chain was retrieved from a study of T cell repertoires in cytomegalovirus infection. Study at large: From public TCR beta signatures came an indication of both CMV infection and matching HLA type.

Each CDR3 protein gets one entry after TCRdb re-called the reads with MiXCR. The sample gives nearly 450,000 distinct CDR3 sequences, 30% to 40% of which show up once; roughly 13% is in the top ten. General study findings and limits: HLA-C-restricted TCR beta clonotypes specific for CMV led the ex vivo response. Accumulated public TCR beta family frequency recognized individuals carrying CMV together with the relevant HLA.

This CDR3 spans 14 amino acids. In germline, CDR1 is SGHVS, CDR2 FNYEAQ. Trimming took 5 bases from V and 8 from J; bases not matched to a gene: 8. As regards this clonotype: Antigen unknown.

The chain has TRBV7-6 and TRBJ1-2; 10 bases align to TRBD1. This TCR came from a human donor in good health (CMV status not recorded). Some clones in this sample may be carry-over from other donors' samples. The material sequenced was PBMCs. The CDR3 loop reads CASSKTGGAGGYTF. CDR3 DNA: TGTGCCAGCAGCAAGACAGGGGGCGCGGGGGGCTACACCTTC. Together with reference TRBV7-6 and TRBJ1-2, the CDR3 gives the full variable domain: GAGVSQSPRYKVTKRGQDVALRCDPISGHVSLYWYRQALGQGPEFLTYFNYEAQQDKSGLPNDRFSAERPEGSISTLTIQRTEQRDSAMYRCASSKTGGAGGYTFGSGTRLTVV.